This passage covers 30 T cell receptor beta chains from one sample sequenced in a study of T cell responses to AZD1222 COVID-19 vaccine (dated by TCRdb to the early 2020s). Receptor libraries were prepared by the immunoSEQ multiplex PCR assay. TCRdb carries this immuneACCESS record with in-frame sequences only. Its versions omit some clonotypes, under half of them owing to an unresolved V gene in the studies checked, with the rest unexplained. Within this sample are approximately 180,000 clones, with 88% of them counted one time only. Roughly 27% of the sample is in the top ten clones. This sample's time point label indicates: about 28 days (+/-7) after the second vaccine dose. Sequencing was performed on peripheral blood, taken 28 days after the second AZD1222 dose. These receptors all stem from an adult who received the AZD1222 COVID-19 vaccine.

The rearrangement uses TRBV28 and TRBJ2-3; a weak D match, TRBD2 (5 bases). The CDR3 runs 15 residues. Trimming removed 6 bases from V and 4 bases from J, with 17 bases in between. Per the germline V gene, CDR1 is MDHEN and CDR2 is SYDVKM. CDR3 sequence: CASSPAGLGADTQYF. Here the CDR3 DNA reads TGTGCCAGCAGCCCAGCTGGGTTGGGAGCAGATACGCAGTATTTT.

The gene calls are TRBV9 and TRBJ2-5; tentative D call: TRBD2 (5 bases). CDR1 SGDLS and CDR2 YYNGEE come from the germline V gene. This CDR3 contains 11 residues. The V and J ends lost 7 bases and 2 bases respectively, with 6 bases between them. For the CDR3, the DNA is TGTGCCAGCGGGAGTCAAGAGACCCAGTACTTC. It translates to CASGSQETQYF. The full variable domain, completed using reference TRBV9 and TRBJ2-5, is DSGVTQTPKHLITATGQRVTLRCSPRSGDLSVYWYQQSLDQGLQFLIQYYNGEERAKGNILERFSAQQFPDLHSELNLSSLELGDSALYFCASGSQETQYFGPGTRLLVL.

This chain uses TRBV7-3 with TRBJ1-2, with D perhaps matching TRBD1 (6 bases). CDR1 SGHTA and CDR2 FQGTGA come from the germline V gene. V was cut by 2 bases and J by 7 bases, with 14 bases left in between. The CDR3 has 14 amino acids. The CDR3 sequence is CASSLQGGGLGYTF. In DNA form, the CDR3 reads TGTGCCAGCAGCTTACAGGGCGGGGGCCTTGGCTACACCTTC.

The J gene is TRBJ2-5, the V gene TRBV3-1 (or the pseudogene TRBV3-2), with no clear D. This CDR3 spans 12 amino acids. Trimming stripped 0 bases from V and 1 base from J, with 0 bases between. Looked up from germline, CDR1 is LGHDT and CDR2 is YNNKEL (reference sequence). The CDR3: CASSQDQETQYF. CDR3 coding DNA: TGTGCCAGCAGCCAAGACCAAGAGACCCAGTACTTC.

The rearrangement links TRBV7-9 to TRBJ2-3; D not certain. Germline assignment: CDR1 SEHNR and CDR2 FQNEAQ (reference sequence). The germline V and J ends were trimmed by 5 bases and 0 bases, with 12 bases remaining between them. The CDR3 consists of 15 residues. The DNA for the CDR3 is TGTGCCAGCAGCCCACTGGGCAGAAGCACAGATACGCAGTATTTT. Its protein is CASSPLGRSTDTQYF. The full variable domain, completed using reference TRBV7-9 and TRBJ2-3, is DTGVSQNPRHKITKRGQNVTFRCDPISEHNRLYWYRQTLGQGPEFLTYFQNEAQLEKSRLLSDRFSAERPKGSFSTLEIQRTEQGDSAMYLCASSPLGRSTDTQYFGPGTRLTVL.

The genes are TRBV6-2 or TRBV6-3 and TRBJ2-5; D is unresolved. The CDR3 runs 12 residues. V lost 2 bases to trimming and J lost 5 bases, with 6 bases between them. Germline CDR1 MNHEY, CDR2 SVGEGT. The CDR3 DNA sequence: TGTGCCAGCAGTTACCCGAGCGAGACCCAGTACTTC. Its protein is CASSYPSETQYF.

V and J are TRBV7-9 and TRBJ1-5; D unclear. Germline assignment: CDR1 SEHNR and CDR2 FQNEAQ (reference sequence). The V end was cut by 5 bases, the J end by 3 bases, with 8 bases between. The CDR3 runs 13 residues. Written as DNA, the CDR3 is TGTGCCAGCAGCGGAGGTTTCAATCAGCCCCAGCATTTT. Translated: CASSGGFNQPQHF.

The rearrangement links TRBV6-5 to TRBJ2-3, with D possibly called TRBD1 or TRBD2 (6 bases each). Trimming removed 11 bases at V and 1 base at J, with 13 bases between. Germline V gene sequence: CDR1 MNHEY, CDR2 SVGAGI. The CDR3 contains 13 residues. The CDR3: CAAQEGGTDTQYF. The CDR3 region has the DNA TGTGCCGCCCAGGAGGGGGGCACAGATACGCAGTATTTT.

This clone is a singleton in its sample. V and J are TRBV15 and TRBJ2-4; possibly TRBD1 for D (5 bases). CDR3 length: 11 amino acids. Germline CDR1 LNHNV, CDR2 YYDKDF (reference sequence). Trimming removed 7 bases at V and 7 bases at J, with 8 bases between. In DNA form, the CDR3 reads TGTGCCACCACAGGGCAGAACATTCAGTACTTC. As protein: CATTGQNIQYF.

This chain uses TRBV7-6 with TRBJ2-2; perhaps TRBD1 as D (6 bases). CDR1 is SGHVS and CDR2 is FNYEAQ in the germline V gene. The CDR3 contains 16 residues. V shed 0 bases and J shed 2 bases, with 10 bases lying between them. CDR3 residues: CASSLAQGTNTGELFF. CDR3 bases: TGTGCCAGCAGCTTAGCACAGGGCACCAACACCGGGGAGCTGTTTTTT. The entire variable domain, with the rest obtained from reference TRBV7-6 and TRBJ2-2, is as follows: GAGVSQSPRYKVTKRGQDVALRCDPISGHVSLYWYRQALGQGPEFLTYFNYEAQQDKSGLPNDRFSAERPEGSISTLTIQRTEQRDSAMYRCASSLAQGTNTGELFFGEGSRLTVL.

The CDR3 DNA sequence: TGTGCCAGCAGTTTCCCCAGGGGAGATCAGCCCCAGCATTTT. Translation gives CASSFPRGDQPQHF. V is TRBV28 and J is TRBJ1-5, with D perhaps matching TRBD1 (6 bases). Deletions cut 3 bases from V and 5 bases from J, with 11 bases between. Germline V gene data show CDR1 as MDHEN and CDR2 as SYDVKM. The CDR3 runs 14 residues.

This sequence joins TRBV3-1 (or the pseudogene TRBV3-2) and TRBJ1-1; unclear D gene. CDR1 and CDR2 from the germline V gene are LGHDT and YNNKEL (reference sequence). V shed 1 base and J shed 7 bases, with 13 bases lying between them. There are 14 residues in the CDR3. The CDR3: CASSQGKGAFEAFF. Written as DNA, the CDR3 is TGTGCCAGCAGCCAAGGCAAGGGAGCCTTTGAAGCTTTCTTT.

This chain uses TRBV7-3 with TRBJ2-7, with a weak D call TRBD2 (6 bases). Trimming took off 1 base at V and 6 bases at J, with 19 bases between the two ends. Per the germline V gene, CDR1 is SGHTA and CDR2 is FQGTGA. CDR3 size: 16 residues. In DNA, the CDR3 is TGTGCCAGCAGCTTAAGCCCCGGGACTTCCCTAAGCGAGCAGTACTTC. Protein sequence: CASSLSPGTSLSEQYF.

The chain has TRBV10-3 and TRBJ2-3, with D maybe TRBD2 (5 bases). V was clipped by 3 bases and J by 0 bases, with 10 bases between them. This CDR3 contains 15 residues. Germline V gives CDR1 ENHRY, CDR2 SYGVKD. CDR3 sequence reads: CAISDRDASTDTQYF. CDR3 DNA: TGTGCCATCAGTGACCGGGATGCAAGCACAGATACGCAGTATTTT.

The chain couples TRBV6-5 to TRBJ2-2; D call uncertain. Germline V lookup: CDR1 MNHEY, CDR2 SVGAGI. The V end lost 6 bases, the J end lost 4 bases, and 6 bases lay between the germline ends. The CDR3 length is 12 residues. The CDR3 DNA is TGTGCCAGCAGCATTTTCACCGGGGAGCTGTTTTTT. It codes for CASSIFTGELFF.

The chain joins TRBV19 to TRBJ1-1; D is perhaps TRBD1 (6 bases). This CDR3 is 16 amino acids long. Germline CDR1 reads LNHDA; CDR2 reads SQIVND (reference sequence). Trimming removed 7 bases from V and 0 bases from J, with 18 bases in between. This CDR3 is CASIFQGTVMNTEAFF. The CDR3 DNA reads as TGTGCCAGTATCTTCCAGGGGACCGTCATGAACACTGAAGCTTTCTTT.

The chain employs TRBV19 and TRBJ2-7, with 12 bases lining up with TRBD1. Germline trimming cut 6 bases from V and 7 bases from J; bases unmatched to any gene: 4. CDR1 LNHDA and CDR2 SQIVND come from the germline V gene (reference sequence). This CDR3 spans 13 amino acids. The CDR3 DNA follows: TGTGCCAGTAGGGGGACAGGGGGCGATGAGCAGTACTTC. This codes for CASRGTGGDEQYF.

The chain combines TRBV19 with TRBJ2-7; 11 bases line up with TRBD2. From germline, CDR1 is LNHDA and CDR2 SQIVND (reference sequence). V lost 5 bases, J lost 2 bases, and 5 bases stayed unmatched. This CDR3 is 15 amino acids long. CDR3 region: CASSVRLAGTYEQYF. Written as DNA, the CDR3 is TGTGCCAGTAGTGTTAGACTAGCGGGGACCTACGAGCAGTACTTC.

The chain recombines TRBV28 with TRBJ2-7; a possible D gene is TRBD1 (6 bases). The CDR3 sequence is 13 residues long. The germline CDR1 and CDR2 sequences are MDHEN and SYDVKM. Trimming stripped 5 bases from V and 6 bases from J, with 14 bases between. For the CDR3, the DNA is TGTGCCAGCAGTCGGGCAGGGGTTGGCGAGCAGTACTTC. It codes for CASSRAGVGEQYF.

This clone came up once. CDR3: CASSPWAGRNTEAFF. CDR3 coding DNA: TGTGCCAGCAGCCCTTGGGCAGGGCGAAACACTGAAGCTTTCTTT. This sequence joins TRBV3-1 (or the pseudogene TRBV3-2) and TRBJ1-1, with a weak D call TRBD1 (5 bases). V lost 4 bases and J lost 2, with 14 bases in between. The CDR3 consists of 15 residues. Germline values: CDR1 LGHDT, CDR2 YNNKEL (reference sequence).

The chain joins TRBV5-1 to TRBJ1-1, with 7 nucleotides matching TRBD1. The germline CDR1 and CDR2 sequences are SGHRS and YFSETQ. V lost 2 bases to trimming and J lost 2 bases; unmatched junction nucleotides: 9. This CDR3 has 16 residues. The CDR3 bases are TGCGCCAGCAGCTTAAAGGAGGCAGGGGGTAACACTGAAGCTTTCTTT. Translating it yields CASSLKEAGGNTEAFF.

The V gene is TRBV7-2, the J gene TRBJ2-7; D might be TRBD1 (6 bases). The V end lost 0 bases, the J end lost 3 bases, and 12 bases lay between the germline ends. The CDR3 is 15 amino acids. Germline V gives CDR1 SGHTA, CDR2 FQGNSA. The CDR3, as DNA: TGTGCCAGCAGCTTAGCGCCGGGACAAAGCTACGAGCAGTACTTC. Translating gives CASSLAPGQSYEQYF.

This rearrangement joins TRBV19 to TRBJ1-2; possible D gene TRBD1, 6 bases. Trimming took 7 bases from V and 9 from J, leaving 21 bases between them. The CDR3 spans 14 residues. The germline gives CDR1 LNHDA, CDR2 SQIVND (reference sequence). CDR3 bases: TGTGCCAGTATAGGGGACACCCATCAAAATCGCTACACCTTC. Translated: CASIGDTHQNRYTF. The full variable domain, in which reference TRBV19 and TRBJ1-2 provide the parts outside the CDR3, is DGGITQSPKYLFRKEGQNVTLSCEQNLNHDAMYWYRQDPGQGLRLIYYSQIVNDFQKGDIAEGYSVSREKKESFPLTVTSAQKNPTAFYLCASIGDTHQNRYTFGSGTRLTVV.

The CDR3, as DNA: TGTGCCAGCAAGGACAGGGGGCATCAGCCCCAGCATTTT. This codes for CASKDRGHQPQHF. The J gene is TRBJ1-5, the V gene TRBV2; TRBD1 agrees at 11 bases. V lost 7 bases, J lost 5 bases, and 1 base stayed unmatched. The CDR3 spans 13 residues. CDR1 is SNHLY and CDR2 is FYNNEI in the germline V gene.

V and J are TRBV4-2 and TRBJ2-7; a possible D gene is TRBD2 (6 bases). Germline V gene lookup returns CDR1 LGHNA and CDR2 YNFKEQ. The V end was cut by 0 bases, the J end by 2 bases, with 17 bases between. The CDR3 contains 17 residues. The CDR3 coding sequence is TGTGCCAGCAGCCAAGACACCGGGGCGGGACTGGCCTACGAGCAGTACTTC. Its translation: CASSQDTGAGLAYEQYF.

CDR3 sequence (DNA): TGTGCCTGGAGTGGAGGACTAGCGGGAGTCGGGTACGAGCAGTACTTC. Protein: CAWSGGLAGVGYEQYF. This rearrangement joins TRBV30 to TRBJ2-7; 13 nucleotides agree with TRBD2. The CDR3 contains 16 residues. Per the germline V gene, CDR1 is GTSNPN and CDR2 is SVGIG (reference sequence). V trimming: 1 base; J trimming: 4 bases; junction bases outside the gene matches: 7. Looking up the rest from reference TRBV30 and TRBJ2-7 gives the full variable domain: SQTIHQWPATLVQPVGSPLSLECTVEGTSNPNLYWYRQAAGRGLQLLFYSVGIGQISSEVPQNLSASRPQDRQFILSSKKLLLSDSGFYLCAWSGGLAGVGYEQYFGPGTRLTVT.

This clone was picked up one time. The V gene is TRBV21-1, the J gene TRBJ1-4; TRBD1 reflects the table's D call only, with no check against the DNA. TRBV21-1 is annotated as a pseudogene. CDR3 length: 17 amino acids. This CDR3 is CASSTRDSSATNEKLFF. The CDR3 nucleotides are TGTGCCAGCAGCACCCGGGACAGCAGTGCAACTAATGAAAAACTGTTTTTT.

This clone has just one count. Because the CDR3's place on the DNA is in doubt, the DNA is left out and the CDR3 is given as listed by TCRdb. The chain links TRBV28 to TRBJ1-1. The V gene's germline CDR1 is MDHEN and CDR2 SYDVKM. The length of the CDR3 is 14 amino acids, counting both ends. CDR3: CASFGPGVNTEAFF.

This chain connects TRBV19 to TRBJ2-3; D perhaps matches TRBD2 (6 bases). The CDR3 consists of 14 residues. The germline V and J ends were trimmed by 3 bases and 2 bases, with 9 bases remaining between them. Germline V gene lookup returns CDR1 LNHDA and CDR2 SQIVND (reference sequence). The CDR3 DNA follows: TGTGCCAGTAGTATGGGACTGCCCACAGATACGCAGTATTTT. Translated: CASSMGLPTDTQYF. Filled out from reference TRBV19 and TRBJ2-3, the complete variable domain reads DGGITQSPKYLFRKEGQNVTLSCEQNLNHDAMYWYRQDPGQGLRLIYYSQIVNDFQKGDIAEGYSVSREKKESFPLTVTSAQKNPTAFYLCASSMGLPTDTQYFGPGTRLTVL.

The chain has TRBV4-1 and TRBJ1-1; the D gene is possibly TRBD1 (6 bases). Trimming pared 3 bases from V and 2 bases from J, leaving 13 bases between. Per germline, CDR1 MGHRA and CDR2 YSYEKL. CDR3 length: 15 amino acids. CDR3 amino acids: CASSHGTGLNTEAFF. In nucleotides, the CDR3 is TGCGCCAGCAGCCATGGTACAGGGCTTAACACTGAAGCTTTCTTT.